A few counts support the clone carrying this T cell receptor beta chain. Only in-frame clones appear in the TCRdb table, and some are missing; sequencing was by immunoSEQ multiplex PCR. The sample lists around 100,000 clones, less than 90% occurring once. The entry originates in a study of control samples from healthy donors and cancer patients. CDR3 length: 14 residues. From germline, CDR1 is SGHTA and CDR2 FQGTGA. V dropped 6 bases and J dropped 4; count of bases not matched to a gene: 5. Sequenced input: blood. The sequence was obtained from a woman aged 50 to 65 in good health. The chain has TRBV7-3 and TRBJ2-3; TRBD1 matches at 9 bases. The CDR3 spells CASRARQGADTQYF. For the CDR3, the DNA is TGTGCCAGCAGGGCAAGACAGGGGGCAGATACGCAGTATTTT.